Many counts were recorded for the clone carrying this TCR beta chain. The data were taken from a study of T-cell reconstitution after alpha-beta-depleted transplantation in children. The TCRbeta library was prepared with unique molecular identifiers. TCRdb passed the PCR reads through MiXCR, listing each CDR3 protein once. The data show over 45,000 distinct CDR3 sequences, about 9.3% seen once. The ends lost 7 bases at V and 7 bases at J; junction bases unmatched: 3. There are 13 residues in the CDR3. Germline values: CDR1 MNHEY, CDR2 SMNVEV (reference sequence). The TCR originated in a male patient between 2 and 10 years old who had a stem cell transplant for chronic granulomatous disease, so the T cells may come from the graft donor. The source was PBMCs, mostly from graft donor cells, collected 60 days after TCRalphabeta/CD19-depleted stem cell transplant. This chain links TRBV27 with TRBJ2-1; 11 positions agree with TRBD2. This chain's CDR3 is CASMRTSGNEQFF. CDR3 DNA sequence: TGTGCCAGCATGCGGACTAGCGGGAATGAGCAGTTCTTC.